The clone carrying this T cell receptor beta chain was detected ten times or more. These data come from a study of Graves' ophthalmopathy and Graves' hyperthyroidism. RNA transcripts were the source from which TCR beta CDR3 regions were amplified. The authors performed first-round RT-PCR with HTBI primers and then a second-round multiplex PCR. TCRdb reprocessed the multiplex PCR reads with MiXCR, giving one entry per CDR3 protein. Of about 400,000 distinct CDR3 sequences listed, 15% to 20% are singletons. Input material: peripheral blood. The receptor was isolated from a young woman with Graves' ophthalmopathy.

The chain's CDR3 is CSATPGAYEQYF. Written as DNA, the CDR3 is TGCAGTGCTACCCCCGGAGCCTACGAGCAGTACTTC. V gene TRBV20-1 combines with J gene TRBJ2-7; D is unclear. The CDR3 has 12 amino acids. V was cut by 4 bases and J by 2 bases, with 9 bases left in between. CDR1 DFQATT and CDR2 SNEGSKA come from the germline V gene (reference sequence).